A selection of T cell receptor beta chains follows, all from one sample in a study of cytomegalovirus exposure and HLA in healthy donors. Using immunoSEQ multiplex PCR, the repertoire was profiled, and TCRdb retains in-frame clones only, with some absent. Of 250,000 to 300,000 clones in the sample, about 90% were seen once. The sequenced material came from PBMCs. Every receptor here comes from a girl under 10 years old in good health and CMV-seronegative. Each CDR3 is given with its conserved first and last residue. Each record gives: D gene, clone size, J gene, V gene, CDR3 protein, CDR3 DNA. D genes are given only for firm matches. Part of the rows lack a size; the others show once, few, many or a class for expanded clones.

. | . | TRBJ1-2 | TRBV10-3 | CAISPDLTGGYTF | TGTGCCATCAGCCCGGACTTAACGGGGGGCTACACCTTC
TRBD2 | . | TRBJ2-5 | TRBV7-8 | CASSLGGLAGGYQETQYF | TGTGCCAGCAGCTTAGGGGGCCTAGCGGGAGGGTACCAAGAGACCCAGTACTTC
. | . | TRBJ1-3 | TRBV11-2 | CASSDHRNTIYF | TGTGCCAGCAGCGACCACAGGAACACCATATATTTT
TRBD1 | few | TRBJ2-7 | TRBV28 | CASTTGQGTHEQYF | TGTGCCAGCACTACGGGACAGGGAACCCACGAGCAGTACTTC
TRBD1 | . | TRBJ1-5 | TRBV6-4 | CASSFIQGASNQPQHF | TGTGCCAGCAGTTTCATACAGGGGGCCAGCAATCAGCCCCAGCATTTT
TRBD1 | . | TRBJ2-5 | TRBV7-3 | CASSSTGGQETQYF | TGTGCCAGCAGCTCGACAGGGGGCCAAGAGACCCAGTACTTC
TRBD2 | . | TRBJ2-7 | TRBV5-5 | CASSWGGTSGNVEQYF | TGTGCCAGCAGCTGGGGCGGGACTAGCGGGAATGTCGAGCAGTACTTC
. | . | TRBJ1-1 | TRBV18 | CASSPSTPHGNTEAFF | TGTGCCAGCTCACCATCCACCCCCCACGGGAACACTGAAGCTTTCTTT
. | . | TRBJ2-2 | TRBV19 | CASSIGGPGELFF | TGTGCCAGTAGTATCGGGGGGCCCGGGGAGCTGTTTTTT
. | . | TRBJ1-5 | TRBV18 | CASSSGSGALANQPQHF | TGTGCCAGCTCAAGTGGTTCAGGGGCCCTAGCTAATCAGCCCCAGCATTTT
. | . | TRBJ2-3 | TRBV2 | CASSEGYTGTDTQYF | TGTGCCAGCAGTGAAGGCTATACGGGCACAGATACGCAGTATTTT
. | . | TRBJ2-1 | TRBV7-7 | CASSLFSGSYNEQFF | TGTGCCAGCAGCTTATTTAGCGGCTCCTACAATGAGCAGTTCTTC
. | . | TRBJ1-1 | TRBV5-1 | CASSYAGTEAFF | TGCGCCAGCAGCTACGCGGGCACTGAAGCTTTCTTT
TRBD1 | once | TRBJ1-5 | TRBV27 | CASSLQGENQPQHF | TGTGCCAGCAGTTTACAGGGGGAGAATCAGCCCCAGCATTTT
. | . | TRBJ2-1 | TRBV18 | CASSPVVNEQFF | TGTGCCAGCTCACCGGTAGTCAATGAGCAGTTCTTC
TRBD2 | . | TRBJ2-7 | TRBV13 | CASINSGASGLPYEQYF | TGTGCCAGCATCAACTCGGGCGCTAGCGGATTACCTTACGAGCAGTACTTC
TRBD2 | . | TRBJ2-3 | TRBV25-1 | CASSASGGYPDTQYF | TGTGCCAGCAGTGCTAGCGGGGGGTACCCAGATACGCAGTATTTT